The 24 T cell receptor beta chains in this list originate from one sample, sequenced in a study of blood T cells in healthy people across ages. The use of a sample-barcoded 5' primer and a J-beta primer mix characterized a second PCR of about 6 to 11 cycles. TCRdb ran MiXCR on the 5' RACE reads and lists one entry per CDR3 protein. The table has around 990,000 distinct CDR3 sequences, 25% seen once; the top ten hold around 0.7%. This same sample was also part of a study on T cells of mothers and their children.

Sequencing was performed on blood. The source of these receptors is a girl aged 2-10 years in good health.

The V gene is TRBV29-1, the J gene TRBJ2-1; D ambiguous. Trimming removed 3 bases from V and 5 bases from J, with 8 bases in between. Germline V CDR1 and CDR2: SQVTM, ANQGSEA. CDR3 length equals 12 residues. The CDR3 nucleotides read TGCAGCGTTGATTCAGGAAACAATGAGCAGTTCTTC. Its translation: CSVDSGNNEQFF.

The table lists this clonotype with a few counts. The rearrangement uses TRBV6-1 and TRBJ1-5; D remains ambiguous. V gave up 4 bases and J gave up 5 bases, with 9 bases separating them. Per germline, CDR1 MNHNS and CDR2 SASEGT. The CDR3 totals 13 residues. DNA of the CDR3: TGTGCCAGCAGTGGGGTCAGGTATCAGCCCCAGCATTTT. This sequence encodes CASSGVRYQPQHF.

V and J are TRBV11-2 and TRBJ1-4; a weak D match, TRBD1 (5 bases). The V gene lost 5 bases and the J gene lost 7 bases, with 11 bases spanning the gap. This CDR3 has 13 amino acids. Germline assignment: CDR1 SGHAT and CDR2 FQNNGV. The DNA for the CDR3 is TGTGCCAGCAGCCACCGGGGCGGTGAAAAACTGTTTTTT. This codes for CASSHRGGEKLFF. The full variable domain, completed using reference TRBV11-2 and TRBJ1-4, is EAGVAQSPRYKIIEKRQSVAFWCNPISGHATLYWYQQILGQGPKLLIQFQNNGVVDDSQLPKDRFSAERLKGVDSTLKIQPAKLEDSAVYLCASSHRGGEKLFFGSGTQLSVL.

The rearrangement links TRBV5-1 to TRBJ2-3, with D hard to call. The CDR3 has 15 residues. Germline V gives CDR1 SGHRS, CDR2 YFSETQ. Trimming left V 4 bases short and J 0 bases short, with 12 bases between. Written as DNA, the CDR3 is TGCGCCAGCAGCCCCCGGCCGAGTAGCACAGATACGCAGTATTTT. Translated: CASSPRPSSTDTQYF.

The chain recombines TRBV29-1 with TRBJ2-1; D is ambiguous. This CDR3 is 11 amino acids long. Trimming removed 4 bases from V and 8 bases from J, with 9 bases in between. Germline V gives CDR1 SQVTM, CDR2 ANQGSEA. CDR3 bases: TGCAGCGTTGTGGTCTCTTATGAGCAGTTCTTC. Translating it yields CSVVVSYEQFF.

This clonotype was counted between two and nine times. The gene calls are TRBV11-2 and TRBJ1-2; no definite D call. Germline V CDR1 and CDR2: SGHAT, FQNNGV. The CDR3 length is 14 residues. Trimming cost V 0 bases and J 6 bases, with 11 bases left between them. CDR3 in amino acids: CASSLEWQPDGYTF. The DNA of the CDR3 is TGTGCCAGCAGCTTAGAGTGGCAACCCGATGGCTACACCTTC.

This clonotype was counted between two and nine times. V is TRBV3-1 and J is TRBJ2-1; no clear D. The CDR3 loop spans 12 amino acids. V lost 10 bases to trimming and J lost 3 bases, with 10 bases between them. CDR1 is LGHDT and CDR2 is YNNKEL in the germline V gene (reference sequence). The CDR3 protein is CATAWGYNEQFF. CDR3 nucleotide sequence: TGTGCCACCGCCTGGGGCTACAATGAGCAGTTCTTC.

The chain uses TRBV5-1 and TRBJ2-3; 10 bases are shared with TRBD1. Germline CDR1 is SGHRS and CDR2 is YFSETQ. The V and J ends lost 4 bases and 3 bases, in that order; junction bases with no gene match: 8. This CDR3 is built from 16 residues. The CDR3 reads CASSARPGQGTDTQYF. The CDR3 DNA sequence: TGCGCCAGCAGCGCACGTCCGGGACAGGGGACAGATACGCAGTATTTT.

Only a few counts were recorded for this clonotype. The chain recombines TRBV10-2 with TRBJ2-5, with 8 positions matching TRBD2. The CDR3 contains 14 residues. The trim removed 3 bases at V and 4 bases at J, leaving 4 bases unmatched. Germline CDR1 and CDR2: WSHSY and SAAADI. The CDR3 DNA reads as TGCGCCAGCAGTGATCGGGGGGGCGTAGAGACCCAGTACTTC. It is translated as CASSDRGGVETQYF.

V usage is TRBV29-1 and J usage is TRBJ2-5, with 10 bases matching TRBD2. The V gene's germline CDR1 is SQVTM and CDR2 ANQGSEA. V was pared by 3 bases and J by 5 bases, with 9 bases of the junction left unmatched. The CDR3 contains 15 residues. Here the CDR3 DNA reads TGCAGCGTTGATGGTCTAGCGGGGGTCGCCGAGACCCAGTACTTC. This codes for CSVDGLAGVAETQYF.

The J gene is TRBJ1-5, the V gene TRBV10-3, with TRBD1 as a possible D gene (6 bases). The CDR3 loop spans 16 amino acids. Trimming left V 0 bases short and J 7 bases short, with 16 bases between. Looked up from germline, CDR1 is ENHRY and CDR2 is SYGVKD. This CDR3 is CAISESRDNPHQPQHF. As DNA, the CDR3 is TGTGCCATCAGTGAGTCCCGGGACAATCCCCACCAGCCCCAGCATTTT.

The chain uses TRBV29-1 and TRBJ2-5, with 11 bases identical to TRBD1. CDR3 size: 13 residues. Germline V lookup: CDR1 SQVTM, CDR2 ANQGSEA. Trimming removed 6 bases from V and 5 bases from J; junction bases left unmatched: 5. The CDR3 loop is CSVADRGQETQYF. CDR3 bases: TGCAGCGTGGCGGACAGGGGGCAGGAGACCCAGTACTTC.

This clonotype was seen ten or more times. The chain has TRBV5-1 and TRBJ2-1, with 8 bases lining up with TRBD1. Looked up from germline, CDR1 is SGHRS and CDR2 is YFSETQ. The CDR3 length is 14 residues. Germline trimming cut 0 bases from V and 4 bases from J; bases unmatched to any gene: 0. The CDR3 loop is CASSLGQGYNEQFF. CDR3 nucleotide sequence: TGCGCCAGCAGCTTGGGACAGGGGTACAATGAGCAGTTCTTC.

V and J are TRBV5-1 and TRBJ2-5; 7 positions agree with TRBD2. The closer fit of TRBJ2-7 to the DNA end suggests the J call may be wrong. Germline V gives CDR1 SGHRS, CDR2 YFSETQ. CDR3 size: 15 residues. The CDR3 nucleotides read TGCGCCAGCAGCCTAGGACCGGGAGGACGGGACGAGCAGTACTTC. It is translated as CASSLGPGGRDEQYF.

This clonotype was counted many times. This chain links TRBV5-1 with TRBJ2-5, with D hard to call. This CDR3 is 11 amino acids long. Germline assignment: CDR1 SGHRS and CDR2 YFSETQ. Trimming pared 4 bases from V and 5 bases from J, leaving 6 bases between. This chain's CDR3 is CASSAWETQYF. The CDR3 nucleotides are TGCGCCAGCAGCGCCTGGGAGACCCAGTACTTC.

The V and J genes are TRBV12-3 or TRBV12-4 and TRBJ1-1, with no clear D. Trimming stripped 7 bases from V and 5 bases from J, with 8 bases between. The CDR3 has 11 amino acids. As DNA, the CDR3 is TGTGCCAGCATCAGCATTACTGAAGCTTTCTTT. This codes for CASISITEAFF.

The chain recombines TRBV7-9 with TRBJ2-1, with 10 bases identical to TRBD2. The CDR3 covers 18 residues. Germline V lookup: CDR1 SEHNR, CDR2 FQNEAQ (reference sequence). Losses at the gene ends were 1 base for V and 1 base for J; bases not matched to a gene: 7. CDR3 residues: CASSLVIASGGSYNEQFF. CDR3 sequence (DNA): TGTGCCAGCAGCTTAGTAATCGCTAGCGGGGGTTCCTACAATGAGCAGTTCTTC.

The CDR3 here is CASSSSGSSEQYF. The CDR3 DNA reads as TGTGCCAGCAGCTCTAGCGGGAGCTCCGAGCAGTACTTC. The rearrangement links TRBV7-2 to TRBJ2-5, with 10 nucleotides matching TRBD2. The tail of the sequence fits TRBJ2-7 better, so the J call may be wrong. This CDR3 spans 13 amino acids. Germline V gene data show CDR1 as SGHTA and CDR2 as FQGNSA.

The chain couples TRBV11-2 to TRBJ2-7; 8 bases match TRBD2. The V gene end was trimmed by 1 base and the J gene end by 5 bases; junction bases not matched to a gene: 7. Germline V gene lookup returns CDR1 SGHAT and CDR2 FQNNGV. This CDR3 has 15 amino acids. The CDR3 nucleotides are TGTGCCAGCAGCTTAGTTAGCGGGGCTGGAAACGAGCAGTACTTC. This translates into CASSLVSGAGNEQYF.

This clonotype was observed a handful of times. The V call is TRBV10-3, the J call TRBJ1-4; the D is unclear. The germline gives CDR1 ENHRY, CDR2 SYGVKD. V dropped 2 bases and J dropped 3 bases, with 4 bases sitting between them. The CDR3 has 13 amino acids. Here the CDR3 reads CAISEDANEKLFF. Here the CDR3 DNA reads TGTGCCATCAGTGAGGACGCTAATGAAAAACTGTTTTTT.

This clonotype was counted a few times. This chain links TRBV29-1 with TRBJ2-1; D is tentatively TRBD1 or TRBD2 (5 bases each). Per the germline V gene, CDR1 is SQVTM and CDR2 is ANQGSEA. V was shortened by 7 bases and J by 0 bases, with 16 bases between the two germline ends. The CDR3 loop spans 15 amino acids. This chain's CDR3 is CSDPGPWSSYNEQFF. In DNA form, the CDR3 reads TGCAGCGACCCGGGACCCTGGAGCTCCTACAATGAGCAGTTCTTC.

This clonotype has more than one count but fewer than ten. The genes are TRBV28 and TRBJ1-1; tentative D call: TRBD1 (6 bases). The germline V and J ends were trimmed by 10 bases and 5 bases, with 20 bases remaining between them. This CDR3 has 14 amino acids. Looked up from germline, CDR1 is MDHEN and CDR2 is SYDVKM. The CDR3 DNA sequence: TGTGCCACCAGCTTAGGGGGGGGACTTACTGAAGCTTTCTTT. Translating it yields CATSLGGGLTEAFF. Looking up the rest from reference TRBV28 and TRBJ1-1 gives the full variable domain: DVKVTQSSRYLVKRTGEKVFLECVQDMDHENMFWYRQDPGLGLRLIYFSYDVKMKEKGDIPEGYSVSREKKERFSLILESASTNQTSMYLCATSLGGGLTEAFFGQGTRLTVV.

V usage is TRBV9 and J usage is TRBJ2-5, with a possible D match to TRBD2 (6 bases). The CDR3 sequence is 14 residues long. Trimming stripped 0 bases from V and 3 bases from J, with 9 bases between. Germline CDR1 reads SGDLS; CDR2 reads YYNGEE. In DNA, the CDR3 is TGTGCCAGCAGCGTAGACGGAGGGAAAGAGACCCAGTACTTC. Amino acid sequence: CASSVDGGKETQYF.

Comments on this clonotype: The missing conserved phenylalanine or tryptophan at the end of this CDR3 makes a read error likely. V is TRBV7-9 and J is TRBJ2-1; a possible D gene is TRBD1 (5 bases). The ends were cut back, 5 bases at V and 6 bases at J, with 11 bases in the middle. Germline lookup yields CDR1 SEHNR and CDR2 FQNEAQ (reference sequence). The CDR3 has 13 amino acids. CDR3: CASSDWTPNEQFL. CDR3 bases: TGTGCCAGCAGCGACTGGACACCCAATGAGCAGTTCCTC.